The next 21 T cell receptor beta chains were all read from a single sample in a study of early T cells in non-severe SARS-CoV-2 infection. TCRdb re-called the 5' RACE reads through MiXCR, storing one row per CDR3 protein. Found here are around 82,000 distinct CDR3 sequences, about 11% of them singletons; the top ten hold over 3.5%. Sequenced sample: whole blood. Source of these receptors: an adult who was a healthcare worker with PCR-confirmed SARS-CoV-2 infection or an uninfected control (not recorded which).

The chain recombines TRBV12-5 with TRBJ2-2, with D possibly matching TRBD2 (5 bases). V was trimmed by 0 bases and J by 4 bases, leaving 6 bases between them. CDR1 and CDR2 from the germline V gene are LGHNT and FRNRAP. The CDR3 spans 14 residues. For the CDR3, the DNA is TGTGCTAGTGGTTTGGTAGGAGGCACCGGGGAGCTGTTTTTT. As protein: CASGLVGGTGELFF.

This clonotype was counted at least ten times. The rearrangement links TRBV6-5 to TRBJ1-6; D not certain. CDR1 and CDR2 from the germline V gene are MNHEY and SVGAGI. Trimming stripped 6 bases from V and 9 bases from J, with 9 bases between. The CDR3 contains 12 residues. The CDR3 DNA is TGTGCCAGCAGCTTCCCGGGTTCACCCCTCCACTTT. Its protein product is CASSFPGSPLHF.

This clonotype was picked up many times. The rearrangement joins TRBV20-1 to TRBJ2-1; D perhaps matches TRBD2 (5 bases). Germline-derived CDR1 and CDR2 are DFQATT and SNEGSKA (reference sequence). The V and J ends lost 3 bases and 5 bases respectively, with 11 bases between them. The CDR3 contains 13 residues. CDR3 DNA sequence: TGCAGTGCTAGGTCGGGGAGTGACAATGAGCAGTTCTTC. Its translation: CSARSGSDNEQFF.

This clonotype occurred once. The gene calls are TRBV6-1 and TRBJ1-1, with D possibly matching TRBD1 (5 bases). The V gene's germline CDR1 is MNHNS and CDR2 SASEGT. The CDR3 length is 12 residues. Trimming cost V 11 bases and J 0 bases, with 10 bases left between them. For the CDR3, the DNA is TGTGCCGGAGGGACGGTGAACACTGAAGCTTTCTTT. Residues: CAGGTVNTEAFF.

This chain connects TRBV9 to TRBJ2-1; 10 nucleotides match TRBD2. The CDR3 covers 17 residues. Germline V gives CDR1 SGDLS, CDR2 YYNGEE. Losses at the gene ends were 0 bases for V and 2 bases for J; bases not matched to a gene: 5. CDR3 sequence (DNA): TGTGCCAGCAGCGTAGGATCGCTAGCGGGGGCCTACAATGAGCAGTTCTTC. Translated, it gives CASSVGSLAGAYNEQFF.

This clonotype has at least ten counts. This chain links TRBV9 with TRBJ1-1, with 9 bases aligning to TRBD1. Germline CDR1 is SGDLS and CDR2 is YYNGEE. Trimming took 2 bases from V and 1 from J; bases not matched to a gene: 6. The CDR3 is made up of 16 amino acids. The CDR3 spells CASSVITGGSNTEAFF. The CDR3 DNA follows: TGTGCCAGCAGCGTGATAACAGGGGGCTCGAACACTGAAGCTTTCTTT.

At least ten counts were recorded for this clonotype. The chain recombines TRBV18 with TRBJ1-2, with 8 bases identical to TRBD1. V was pared by 3 bases and J by 2 bases, with 2 bases of the junction left unmatched. This CDR3 region has 14 residues. Germline V CDR1 and CDR2: KGHSH, LQKENI. Written as DNA, the CDR3 is TGTGCCAGCTCACCGGACAGGGTCAACTATGGCTACACCTTC. This encodes CASSPDRVNYGYTF.

The table lists this clonotype with a few counts. J is TRBJ2-7 and V is TRBV10-3; no firm D call. There are 14 residues in the CDR3. In germline, CDR1 is ENHRY, CDR2 SYGVKD. Trimming took off 5 bases at V and 0 bases at J, with 11 bases between the two ends. CDR3 DNA sequence: TGTGCCATCAGTAGGCCCCCGCGCTCCTACGAGCAGTACTTC. As protein: CAISRPPRSYEQYF.

This clonotype was detected many times. V usage is TRBV5-1 and J usage is TRBJ1-2, with 9 bases identical to TRBD1. CDR1 SGHRS and CDR2 YFSETQ come from the germline V gene. The CDR3 spans 14 residues. Trimming took 4 bases from V and 2 from J; bases not matched to a gene: 3. CDR3 sequence reads: CASSRGQGNYGYTF. The CDR3, as DNA: TGCGCCAGCAGCCGGGGACAGGGAAACTATGGCTACACCTTC. Looking up the rest from reference TRBV5-1 and TRBJ1-2 gives the full variable domain: KAGVTQTPRYLIKTRGQQVTLSCSPISGHRSVSWYQQTPGQGLQFLFEYFSETQRNKGNFPGRFSGRQFSNSRSEMNVSTLELGDSALYLCASSRGQGNYGYTFGSGTRLTVV.

This clonotype was recorded a few times. This chain joins TRBV12-3 or TRBV12-4 and TRBJ1-4, with 9 positions matching TRBD1. V dropped 7 bases and J dropped 8; count of bases not matched to a gene: 8. The CDR3 is made up of 14 amino acids. In DNA form, the CDR3 reads TGTGCCAGCACCCCGACAGGGGGAGGCGAAAAACTGTTTTTT. It specifies CASTPTGGGEKLFF.

J is TRBJ2-3 and V is TRBV2; D perhaps matches TRBD2 (7 bases). The CDR3 totals 20 residues. V lost 3 bases, J lost 0 bases, and 25 bases lay in between. From germline, CDR1 is SNHLY and CDR2 FYNNEI. Here the CDR3 DNA reads TGTGCCAGCAGTGAGAGAAGGGCGGGGGCGCCGGTCCCAAGCACAGATACGCAGTATTTT. Translated, it gives CASSERRAGAPVPSTDTQYF.

This clonotype was found many times. V is TRBV6-4 and J is TRBJ1-6; 7 positions match TRBD1. Germline CDR1 is MRHNA and CDR2 is SNTAGT. Unmatched junction bases numbered 8, after V lost 4 bases and J lost 8 bases. The CDR3 covers 15 residues. The CDR3 bases are TGTGCCAGCAGTGCCCACCGGGACAGATATTCACCCCTCCACTTT. It is translated as CASSAHRDRYSPLHF.

This clonotype ranks as medium-sized. The chain couples TRBV7-9 to TRBJ1-6, with D tentatively TRBD1 (5 bases). With 5 bases removed from V and 5 bases from J, the gap between germline ends came to 16 bases. Germline V CDR1 and CDR2: SEHNR, FQNEAQ (reference sequence). The CDR3 consists of 16 residues. The CDR3 is CASSQGPGSDNSPLHF. The CDR3 DNA follows: TGTGCCAGCAGCCAGGGACCCGGCAGCGATAATTCACCCCTCCACTTT.

This clonotype appeared once. This chain joins TRBV29-1 and TRBJ2-5; D possibly corresponds to TRBD1 (5 bases). The CDR3 sequence is 13 residues long. CDR1 and CDR2 (germline): SQVTM, ANQGSEA. The V and J ends lost 6 bases and 5 bases respectively, with 16 bases between them. This CDR3 reads CSVDNSPPETQYF. DNA of the CDR3: TGCAGCGTGGACAATTCACCTCCGGAGACCCAGTACTTC.

This clonotype was found many times. This chain uses TRBV6-2 or TRBV6-3 with TRBJ1-1; D unclear. This CDR3 contains 14 residues. V lost 5 bases, J lost 6 bases, and 16 bases lay in between. Germline V gives CDR1 MNHEY, CDR2 SVGEGT. In DNA form, the CDR3 reads TGTGCCAGCAGTGGCGGACGGTTTGTAGCTGAAGCTTTCTTT. It is translated as CASSGGRFVAEAFF.

The chain is built from TRBV6-2 or TRBV6-3 and TRBJ1-1; no clear D gene. CDR3 length: 14 amino acids. Per germline, CDR1 MNHEY and CDR2 SVGEGT. Deletions cut 2 bases from V and 0 bases from J, with 7 bases between. The CDR3 bases are TGTGCCAGCAGTTACATAGAAATGAACACTGAAGCTTTCTTT. Protein product: CASSYIEMNTEAFF.

The CDR3 spells CASSVGYNEQFF. The CDR3 nucleotides are TGTGCCAGCAGCGTAGGGTACAATGAGCAGTTCTTC. The chain is built from TRBV9 and TRBJ2-1; D is unclear. Between the trimmed V and J ends, which lost 0 bases and 4 bases, there was a span of 2 bases. The CDR3 is 12 residues long. Germline V gives CDR1 SGDLS, CDR2 YYNGEE.

V and J are TRBV7-9 and TRBJ1-1; D might be TRBD1 (5 bases). CDR1 and CDR2 from the germline V gene are SEHNR and FQNEAQ (reference sequence). This CDR3 region has 11 residues. Between the trimmed V and J ends, which lost 2 bases and 12 bases, there was a span of 10 bases. The CDR3: CASSLIQGSFF. The CDR3 coding sequence is TGTGCCAGCAGCTTAATCCAGGGATCTTTCTTT.

This clonotype was detected ten times or more. The CDR3 loop is CASSSRPGMGEQYF. CDR3 DNA: TGTGCCAGCAGCTCACGTCCGGGTATGGGGGAGCAGTACTTC. The chain carries TRBV7-9 and TRBJ2-7; D unclear. The CDR3 totals 14 residues. In germline, CDR1 is SEHNR, CDR2 FQNEAQ (reference sequence). V shed 4 bases and J shed 7 bases, with 17 bases lying between them.

This clonotype was counted at least ten times. The CDR3 bases are TGCAGTGCACGCCCGCTTACCCAGGGACCGTCCTACGAGCAGTACTTC. Its translation is CSARPLTQGPSYEQYF. The V call is TRBV20-1, the J call TRBJ2-7, with D perhaps assigned TRBD1 or TRBD2 (5 bases each). The ends were cut back, 6 bases at V and 1 base at J, with 22 bases in the middle. CDR1 and CDR2 (germline): DFQATT, SNEGSKA (reference sequence). The CDR3 is made up of 16 amino acids.

This clonotype was detected only a few times. This rearrangement joins TRBV11-2 to TRBJ2-7; either TRBD1 or TRBD2 may fit D (5 bases each). From germline, CDR1 is SGHAT and CDR2 FQNNGV. The CDR3 spans 12 residues. The ends were cut back, 1 base at V and 6 bases at J, with 7 bases in the middle. CDR3 protein: CASSLGDLEQYF. CDR3 sequence (DNA): TGTGCCAGCAGCTTAGGGGACCTCGAGCAGTACTTC.